The present TCR beta chain was sequenced within a study of identical twins. This clonotype showed up just a few times. Unique molecular identifiers were in the cDNA, with template-switch universal primer binding. TCRdb re-analysed the 5' RACE reads in MiXCR, keeping a single row per CDR3 protein. The sample has 1.5 million to 2 million distinct CDR3 sequences; around a third are singletons. V was clipped by 0 bases and J by 2 bases; unmatched bases: 7. The CDR3 runs 17 residues. The germline V gene encodes CDR1 LGHDT and CDR2 YNNKEL (reference sequence). The sequence was collected from a newborn girl in good health. The rearrangement uses TRBV3-1 and TRBJ2-5, with TRBD2 identical over 9 bases. Sequencing used cord blood. CDR3 in DNA: TGTGCCAGCAGCCAAGAAACGGCTAGCGGGAAACAAGAGACCCAGTACTTC. Translating it yields CASSQETASGKQETQYF.